Listed below are T cell receptor beta chains from one sample, sequenced in a study of cytomegalovirus exposure and HLA in healthy donors. The assay was immunoSEQ multiplex PCR, and TCRdb's table has in-frame clones only and misses some. This sample has fewer than 50,000 clones, with roughly 63% found just once. The sequencing input was PBMCs. All receptors derive from a man aged 60 to 75 in good health and CMV-seropositive. The CDR3 runs from the conserved cysteine through the conserved F or W. D genes are given only for firm matches. A clone size is listed for some rows: how often the clone was seen (once, few, many), or a class if it is expanded.

size,D,J,V,CDR3,DNA
.,TRBD1,TRBJ1-2,TRBV6-6,CASSYGTVYGYTF,TGTGCCAGCAGTTACGGGACAGTCTATGGCTACACCTTC
.,TRBD2,TRBJ2-5,TRBV6-5,CASSYRTSGRGETQYF,TGTGCCAGCAGTTACCGTACTAGCGGGAGAGGCGAGACCCAGTACTTC
.,TRBD2,TRBJ2-1,TRBV19,CASRMGGINEQFF,TGTGCCAGTAGGATGGGAGGGATCAATGAGCAGTTCTTC
.,.,TRBJ2-3,TRBV7-2,CASSLVTSPNFGDTQYF,TGTGCCAGCAGCTTGGTGACTAGTCCAAATTTTGGGGATACGCAGTATTTT
.,TRBD1,TRBJ1-1,TRBV2,CASSDGQGDTEAFF,TGTGCCAGCAGTGATGGACAGGGAGACACTGAAGCTTTCTTT
.,.,TRBJ2-3,TRBV9,CASSVGGLSTDTQYF,TGTGCCAGCAGCGTAGGGGGCCTTAGCACAGATACGCAGTATTTT
.,TRBD2,TRBJ2-1,TRBV25-1,CASKDAGLAGATFF,TGTGCCAGCAAAGACGCGGGACTAGCGGGAGCTACGTTCTTC
.,.,TRBJ2-5,TRBV7-3,CASSLSSGETQYF,TGTGCCAGCAGCTTAAGTTCGGGTGAGACCCAGTACTTC
.,.,TRBJ2-5,TRBV1,CTSSQGRRWTQYF,TGCACCAGCAGCCAAGGAAGGCGGTGGACCCAGTACTTC
once,.,TRBJ1-2,TRBV2,CASSVAEGYGYTF,TGTGCCAGCAGTGTGGCAGAGGGCTATGGCTACACCTTC
.,.,TRBJ2-2,TRBV4-2,CASSQGGTNTGELFF,TGTGCCAGCAGCCAAGGAGGGACGAACACCGGGGAGCTGTTTTTT
.,TRBD1,TRBJ1-1,TRBV7-2,CASSLLGQVGSTEAFF,TGTGCCAGCAGCTTGTTGGGACAGGTGGGGAGCACTGAAGCTTTCTTT
.,TRBD2,TRBJ2-1,TRBV5-1,CASSLTPGGLNEQFF,TGCGCCAGCAGCTTAACCCCGGGAGGATTGAATGAGCAGTTCTTC
.,.,TRBJ1-2,TRBV7-9,CASSLQGSYGYTF,TGTGCCAGCAGCTTACAGGGATCCTATGGCTACACCTTC
few,TRBD2,TRBJ2-2,TRBV5-8,CASSANSLAGTHPNTGELFF,TGTGCCAGCAGCGCTAACTCCCTAGCGGGAACCCACCCGAACACCGGGGAGCTGTTTTTT
.,TRBD2,TRBJ2-7,TRBV28,CASRLAGVLEQYF,TGTGCCAGCCGGCTAGCGGGGGTACTGGAGCAGTACTTC
.,TRBD1,TRBJ2-7,TRBV10-1,CASSEYRQGVYEQYF,TGCGCCAGCAGTGAGTACAGACAGGGGGTCTACGAGCAGTACTTC
.,TRBD1,TRBJ2-7,TRBV7-9,CASSLVVQGAYEQYF,TGTGCCAGCAGCTTAGTGGTACAGGGGGCGTACGAGCAGTACTTC
.,TRBD1,TRBJ1-2,TRBV4-1,CASSQVGQGASGYTF,TGCGCCAGCAGCCAAGTTGGGCAGGGGGCATCTGGCTACACCTTC
few,.,TRBJ2-5,TRBV7-9,CASSLPGVGETQYF,TGTGCCAGCAGCTTACCAGGGGTTGGGGAGACCCAGTACTTC
.,TRBD2,TRBJ2-3,TRBV28,CASSSSGRGKDTQYF,TGTGCCAGCAGTAGTAGCGGGAGAGGGAAGGATACGCAGTATTTT
.,.,TRBJ2-1,TRBV2,CASSVDRTNEQFF,TGTGCCAGCAGTGTTGACAGGACCAATGAGCAGTTCTTC
.,.,TRBJ1-3,TRBV28,CASSSDIVSGNTIYF,TGTGCCAGCAGTTCAGACATTGTCTCTGGAAACACCATATATTTT
.,TRBD2,TRBJ2-7,TRBV2,CASKELAGLEQYF,TGTGCCAGCAAGGAACTAGCGGGGCTCGAGCAGTACTTC
once,.,TRBJ2-5,TRBV4-2,CASSQDPQGTPIGTQYF,TGTGCCAGCAGCCAAGATCCTCAGGGGACACCGATTGGGACCCAGTACTTC